Listed below are T cell receptor beta chains from one sample, sequenced in a study of shared clonotypes between healthy human individuals. The protocol was immunoSEQ multiplex PCR, while the TCRdb copy is restricted to in-frame clones and leaves out a portion. The table includes approximately 720,000 clones, about 91% detected once. The specimen was naive CD8+ T cells sorted from blood. Receptors originate from a man between 25 and 39 years old in good health. CDR3s include the opening cysteine and the closing phenylalanine or tryptophan.

CDR3	J	V
CATAVGEQYF	TRBJ2-7	TRBV2
CASSLEGPHSYNEQFF	TRBJ2-1	TRBV5-5
CASSWTATDTQYF	TRBJ2-3	TRBV7-6
CASSPRFRDRAFHEQYF	TRBJ2-7	TRBV5-1
CASSFPGASEQFF	TRBJ2-1	TRBV13
CASSETGGAYGYTF	TRBJ1-2	TRBV6-1
CASTSRTYHTGELFF	TRBJ2-2	TRBV27
CASSLDLAPQHF	TRBJ1-5	TRBV7-9
CSVGPGQSYEQYF	TRBJ2-7	TRBV29-1
CASSQWWAEQETQYF	TRBJ2-5	TRBV14
CSVVWTPGDGSGRLYEQYF	TRBJ2-7	TRBV29-1
CASSLSASEGLNEQFF	TRBJ2-1	TRBV7-9
CSVEDDLRGLAGGPFEQYF	TRBJ2-7	TRBV29-1
CASSFVGGREQFF	TRBJ2-1	TRBV27
CASSLPRTRALYEQYF	-	TRBV5-6
CASSYWGAPLHEQYF	TRBJ2-7	TRBV6-5
CAWSLGGRMSEAFF	TRBJ1-1	TRBV30
CSANVLGEQFF	TRBJ2-1	TRBV29-1